This T cell receptor beta chain was captured by sequencing in a study of T-cell reconstitution after alpha-beta-depleted transplantation in children. A library of TCRbeta sequences, prepared with unique molecular identifiers, was generated. TCRdb re-called the PCR reads with MiXCR, one entry per CDR3 protein. This sample has 900,000 or so distinct CDR3 sequences, with roughly 15% found just once. Germline V lookup: CDR1 SGHRS, CDR2 YFSETQ. V was pared by 4 bases and J by 0 bases, with 17 bases between. This CDR3 region has 18 residues. The TCR sequence derives from a male patient younger than 18 who had a stem cell transplant for acute lymphoblastic leukemia, so the T cells may come from the graft donor. This specimen was PBMCs, mostly from graft donor cells, taken 360 days after TCRalphabeta/CD19-depleted stem cell transplant. V is TRBV5-1 and J is TRBJ2-6, with a weak D call TRBD1 (6 bases). The CDR3 region is CASSLQGFPLSGANVLTF. DNA for the CDR3: TGCGCCAGCAGCCTACAGGGCTTCCCCCTCTCTGGGGCCAACGTCCTGACTTTC. Variable domain in full (rest from reference TRBV5-1 and TRBJ2-6): KAGVTQTPRYLIKTRGQQVTLSCSPISGHRSVSWYQQTPGQGLQFLFEYFSETQRNKGNFPGRFSGRQFSNSRSEMNVSTLELGDSALYLCASSLQGFPLSGANVLTFGAGSRLTVL.